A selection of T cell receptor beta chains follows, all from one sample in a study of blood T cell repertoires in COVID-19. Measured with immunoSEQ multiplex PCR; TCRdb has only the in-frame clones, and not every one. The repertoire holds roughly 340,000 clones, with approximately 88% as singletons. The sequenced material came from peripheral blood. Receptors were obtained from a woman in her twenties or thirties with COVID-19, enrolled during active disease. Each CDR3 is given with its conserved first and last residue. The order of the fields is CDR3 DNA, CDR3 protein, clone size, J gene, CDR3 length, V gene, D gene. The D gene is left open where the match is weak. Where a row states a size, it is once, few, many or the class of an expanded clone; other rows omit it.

DNA: TGTGCCACCAGCCGGGGATGGGGTAGCACAGATACGCAGTATTTT
CDR3: CATSRGWGSTDTQYF
size: .
J: TRBJ2-3
length: 15
V: TRBV24-1
D: .

DNA: TGTGCCAGCAGTCTGGGACAGAGACATGAAAAACTGTTTTTT
CDR3: CASSLGQRHEKLFF
size: .
J: TRBJ1-4
length: 14
V: TRBV6-2/TRBV6-3
D: TRBD1

DNA: TGTGCCAGCAGTTACAGGGGGCTCAATTACAATGAGCAGTTCTTC
CDR3: CASSYRGLNYNEQFF
size: few
J: TRBJ2-1
length: 15
V: TRBV6-2/TRBV6-3
D: TRBD1

DNA: TGCGCCAGCAGCCCCCGGGGGGGAATCAACTATGGCTACACCTTC
CDR3: CASSPRGGINYGYTF
size: .
J: TRBJ1-2
length: 15
V: TRBV4-3
D: .

DNA: TGTGCCAGCAGCTTCCGAGACGGAGTCTCCGGGGAGCTGTTTTTT
CDR3: CASSFRDGVSGELFF
size: .
J: TRBJ2-2
length: 15
V: TRBV7-2
D: .

DNA: TGTGCCAGCTCACCAGGCGGGACAGTAAGCACAGATACGCAGTATTTT
CDR3: CASSPGGTVSTDTQYF
size: few
J: TRBJ2-3
length: 16
V: TRBV18
D: .

DNA: TGTGCCACCTCGGATGAGGGCACTGAAGCTTTCTTT
CDR3: CATSDEGTEAFF
size: .
J: TRBJ1-1
length: 12
V: TRBV28
D: .

DNA: TGCAGCGTTCCCGGGACTAGCGGGGGTTACGAGCAGTACTTC
CDR3: CSVPGTSGGYEQYF
size: .
J: TRBJ2-7
length: 14
V: TRBV29-1
D: TRBD2

DNA: TGTGCCAGCAGCGTAGAAACAGGGAATGGCTACACCTTC
CDR3: CASSVETGNGYTF
size: .
J: TRBJ1-2
length: 13
V: TRBV9
D: .

DNA: TGTGCCAGCAGCTTAGCGACCTCGGGGTTCTATGAAGCTTTCTTT
CDR3: CASSLATSGFYEAFF
size: .
J: TRBJ1-1
length: 15
V: TRBV7-2
D: .

DNA: TGTGCCAGCACTAAGAGAGTCGGGGAGCTGTTTTTT
CDR3: CASTKRVGELFF
size: few
J: TRBJ2-2
length: 12
V: TRBV12-3/TRBV12-4
D: .

DNA: TGTGCCAGCAGCACCGGGAGAAACAAAGGAGCAGATACGCAGTATTTT
CDR3: CASSTGRNKGADTQYF
size: .
J: TRBJ2-3
length: 16
V: TRBV5-4
D: .

DNA: TGTGCCAGCAGCCAAGAACCGCGAGGCACAGATACGCAGTATTTT
CDR3: CASSQEPRGTDTQYF
size: .
J: TRBJ2-3
length: 15
V: TRBV3-1/TRBV3-2
D: .

DNA: TGTGCCAGCAGCTTCAGCTACGAGCAGTACTTC
CDR3: CASSFSYEQYF
size: .
J: TRBJ2-7
length: 11
V: TRBV5-6
D: .

DNA: TGTGCCAGCAGTAGACCGGGACAGGGGGCTGGAAACACCATATATTTT
CDR3: CASSRPGQGAGNTIYF
size: .
J: TRBJ1-3
length: 16
V: TRBV2
D: TRBD1

DNA: TGCAGCGTTGCAGAGCGGGAGGGGGACACCGGGGAGCTGTTTTTT
CDR3: CSVAEREGDTGELFF
size: .
J: TRBJ2-2
length: 15
V: TRBV29-1
D: TRBD2

DNA: TGTGCCAGCAGCCAACTGTTAGCGGGAGGGGATTACAATGAGCAGTTCTTC
CDR3: CASSQLLAGGDYNEQFF
size: .
J: TRBJ2-1
length: 17
V: TRBV4-2
D: TRBD2

DNA: TGTGCCAGCAGGGAGAGGACAAGTTATAATTCACCCCTCCACTTT
CDR3: CASRERTSYNSPLHF
size: .
J: TRBJ1-6
length: 15
V: TRBV7-8
D: .

DNA: TGCGCCAGCAGCCACCTAGGAAGCACAGATACGCAGTATTTT
CDR3: CASSHLGSTDTQYF
size: .
J: TRBJ2-3
length: 14
V: TRBV4-1
D: .

DNA: TGCGCCAGCAGCCAAATATCTTCTAGCGGGGGGTCCTCCTACGAGCAGTACTTC
CDR3: CASSQISSSGGSSYEQYF
size: .
J: TRBJ2-7
length: 18
V: TRBV4-1
D: TRBD2

DNA: TGTGCCAGCAGCTTGGGACAGCCCCCCTACAATGAGCAGTTCTTC
CDR3: CASSLGQPPYNEQFF
size: .
J: TRBJ2-1
length: 15
V: TRBV7-6
D: TRBD1

DNA: TGTGCCAGCAGCTTTCCGTCTGGGGCCAACGTCCTGACTTTC
CDR3: CASSFPSGANVLTF
size: .
J: TRBJ2-6
length: 14
V: TRBV7-2
D: .

DNA: TGTGCCAGCAGTTTAGGCGTCAGGTACTATGGCTACACCTTC
CDR3: CASSLGVRYYGYTF
size: .
J: TRBJ1-2
length: 14
V: TRBV28
D: .

DNA: TGTGCCAGCAGCCAAGAATGGCGCGGGGGCTTGGGAGAGCAGTACTTC
CDR3: CASSQEWRGGLGEQYF
size: .
J: TRBJ2-7
length: 16
V: TRBV4-2
D: .

DNA: TGTGCCACCAGTCAGCGCAGGGAAGGGTCACCCCTCCACTTT
CDR3: CATSQRREGSPLHF
size: .
J: TRBJ1-6
length: 14
V: TRBV15
D: .

DNA: TGTGCCAGCAGCCACCCAGGGGACAGTAACTATGGCTACACCTTC
CDR3: CASSHPGDSNYGYTF
size: .
J: TRBJ1-2
length: 15
V: TRBV4-2
D: TRBD1

DNA: TGTGCCAGCAGCGTAGAGGGGAATTATGGCTACACCTTC
CDR3: CASSVEGNYGYTF
size: .
J: TRBJ1-2
length: 13
V: TRBV9
D: .

DNA: TGTGCCAGCAGCTCTGGCAGGGGATGGGATCAGCCCCAGCATTTT
CDR3: CASSSGRGWDQPQHF
size: .
J: TRBJ1-5
length: 15
V: TRBV7-2
D: .

DNA: TGTGCCAGCATGGGGAGGGTGAACACCGGGGAGCTGTTTTTT
CDR3: CASMGRVNTGELFF
size: many
J: TRBJ2-2
length: 14
V: TRBV6-5
D: TRBD2

DNA: TGTGCCAGCTCACCAAGTCCCCTCAGGCCCCAGCATTTT
CDR3: CASSPSPLRPQHF
size: .
J: TRBJ1-5
length: 13
V: TRBV18
D: .

DNA: TGTGCCAGCAGCCTACGACAACACGAAGCTTTCTTT
CDR3: CASSLRQHEAFF
size: few
J: TRBJ1-1
length: 12
V: TRBV3-1/TRBV3-2
D: .

DNA: TGCGCCAGCAGCTTCTTTCCGACCCAGTCCGGGAATGAGCAGTTCTTC
CDR3: CASSFFPTQSGNEQFF
size: .
J: TRBJ2-1
length: 16
V: TRBV5-1
D: .

DNA: TGTGCCAGCAGCCGGGGCGGGGGCGCTGCCGGGGAGCTGTTTTTT
CDR3: CASSRGGGAAGELFF
size: few
J: TRBJ2-2
length: 15
V: TRBV5-4
D: .

DNA: TGTGCCAGCAGCCCCAGGGTATCTGGGGCCAACGTCCTGACTTTC
CDR3: CASSPRVSGANVLTF
size: once
J: TRBJ2-6
length: 15
V: TRBV7-9
D: .

DNA: TGTGCCATCAGTGGAGACAGGGCCTCTGGAAACACCATATATTTT
CDR3: CAISGDRASGNTIYF
size: .
J: TRBJ1-3
length: 15
V: TRBV10-3
D: TRBD1

DNA: TGCAGCGTCGACAGGGAGGTCTCCTATGGCTACACCTTC
CDR3: CSVDREVSYGYTF
size: .
J: TRBJ1-2
length: 13
V: TRBV29-1
D: TRBD1

DNA: TGTGCCAGCAGTTCACTAGCGTACCAAGAGACCCAGTACTTC
CDR3: CASSSLAYQETQYF
size: .
J: TRBJ2-5
length: 14
V: TRBV28
D: TRBD2

DNA: TGCGCCAGCAGCCAAGCCCTGGGAGAGGGGGTGATCAATCAGCCCCAGCATTTT
CDR3: CASSQALGEGVINQPQHF
size: many
J: TRBJ1-5
length: 18
V: TRBV4-3
D: .

DNA: TGTGCCAGCAGCTTATTTAGTGTAGCGGGAGGGAACCAAGAGACCCAGTACTTC
CDR3: CASSLFSVAGGNQETQYF
size: once
J: TRBJ2-5
length: 18
V: TRBV7-2
D: TRBD2

DNA: TGTGCCAGCAGTTTAAGGGGTCAAGATAACTATGGCTACACCTTC
CDR3: CASSLRGQDNYGYTF
size: .
J: TRBJ1-2
length: 15
V: TRBV27
D: .

DNA: TGTGCCAGCAGTGAGGTGGGGCGCGCGAATCAGCCCCAGCATTTT
CDR3: CASSEVGRANQPQHF
size: .
J: TRBJ1-5
length: 15
V: TRBV2
D: .

DNA: TGTGCCAGCAGCTTGGGCTTCGGGGGGCGAGAGACCCAGTACTTC
CDR3: CASSLGFGGRETQYF
size: .
J: TRBJ2-5
length: 15
V: TRBV7-8
D: .

DNA: TGTGCCAGTAGTCCACCGGGTTTTATGAACACTGAAGCTTTCTTT
CDR3: CASSPPGFMNTEAFF
size: .
J: TRBJ1-1
length: 15
V: TRBV19
D: .

DNA: TGTGCCAGCGGCGACTCCGGGGGGGCCAATGAGCAGTTCTTC
CDR3: CASGDSGGANEQFF
size: .
J: TRBJ2-1
length: 14
V: TRBV28
D: TRBD2

DNA: TGCGCCAGCAGCTCCCGGGACATTTTCTCTGGAAACACCATATATTTT
CDR3: CASSSRDIFSGNTIYF
size: .
J: TRBJ1-3
length: 16
V: TRBV5-1
D: .